One sample yielded the 31 T cell receptor beta chains listed below, sequenced in a study of blood T cells in healthy people across ages. The second PCR ran about 6 to 11 cycles with a sample-barcoded 5' primer and J-beta primers. Each CDR3 protein gets one entry after TCRdb re-called the 5' RACE reads with MiXCR. There are 910,000 or so distinct CDR3 sequences in the sample; 51% occur only once, and about 22% lies in the top ten. Input material: blood. Receptors were obtained from a woman aged 60-75 years in good health.

V and J are TRBV5-5 and TRBJ2-2, with TRBD1 matching 7 bases. The CDR3 contains 15 residues. The germline gives CDR1 SGHKS, CDR2 YYEKEE (reference sequence). The junction had 9 bases not matched to a gene; V was cut back by 5 bases and J by 5 bases. In DNA form, the CDR3 reads TGTGCCAGCAGTCCTGACAGGGTAGGAACCGGGGAGCTGTTTTTT. As protein: CASSPDRVGTGELFF. Variable domain in full (rest from reference TRBV5-5 and TRBJ2-2): DAGVTQSPTHLIKTRGQQVTLRCSPISGHKSVSWYQQVLGQGPQFIFQYYEKEERGRGNFPDRFSARQFPNYSSELNVNALLLGDSALYLCASSPDRVGTGELFFGEGSRLTVL.

This clonotype was seen only a few times. The V call is TRBV6-2 or TRBV6-3, the J call TRBJ2-4, with D possibly TRBD2 on 5 matching bases. Per germline, CDR1 MNHEY and CDR2 SVGEGT. The V gene lost 2 bases and the J gene lost 9 bases, with 11 bases spanning the gap. The CDR3 is 13 residues long. The chain's CDR3 is CASSYQTRSIQYF. The CDR3 DNA reads TGTGCCAGCAGTTACCAAACTAGAAGCATTCAGTACTTC.

The DNA of the CDR3 is TGTGCCAGCAGTATGGTACCCACTGGGGCCAACGTCCTGACTTTC. Residues: CASSMVPTGANVLTF. The chain employs TRBV27 and TRBJ2-6, with no clear D. Trimming pared 5 bases from V and 2 bases from J, leaving 10 bases between. CDR1 MNHEY and CDR2 SMNVEV come from the germline V gene (reference sequence). The CDR3 length is 15 residues.

This clonotype was seen more than once but under ten times. The CDR3, as DNA: TGTGCCAGCAGTTTATTTCGAGATACGCAGTATTTT. Translated, it gives CASSLFRDTQYF. The chain combines TRBV27 with TRBJ2-3; D is unresolved. Trimming took off 1 base at V and 5 bases at J, with 4 bases between the two ends. This CDR3 comprises 12 residues. Germline V lookup: CDR1 MNHEY, CDR2 SMNVEV (reference sequence).

The gene calls are TRBV15 and TRBJ2-5; D unclear. Germline loops: CDR1 LNHNV, CDR2 YYDKDF (reference sequence). The V end was cut by 4 bases, the J end by 5 bases, with 17 bases between. CDR3 size: 15 residues. CDR3 sequence reads: CATSKIRGAFETQYF. The CDR3 nucleotides read TGTGCCACCAGCAAGATCCGCGGAGCGTTTGAGACCCAGTACTTC.

This clonotype was picked up a small number of times. V gene TRBV6-2 or TRBV6-3 combines with J gene TRBJ1-5; 8 bases are shared with TRBD1. V trimming: 8 bases; J trimming: 6 bases; junction bases outside the gene matches: 3. Germline V gene data show CDR1 as MNHEY and CDR2 as SVGEGT. The CDR3 runs 12 residues. The CDR3 DNA reads TGTGCCAGCGACAGGGGAGGTCAGCCCCAGCATTTT. The encoded protein is CASDRGGQPQHF.

The chain is built from TRBV29-1 and TRBJ2-1, with TRBD1 identical over 9 bases. Germline values: CDR1 SQVTM, CDR2 ANQGSEA. Trimming cost V 7 bases and J 5 bases; bases outside gene matches: 6. This CDR3 contains 13 residues. CDR3 residues: CSASGQGDNEQFF. DNA for the CDR3: TGCAGCGCTTCGGGACAGGGAGACAATGAGCAGTTCTTC.

About this clonotype: One end of the junction varies from germline; a read error may be responsible. This chain links TRBV6-6 with TRBJ1-1, with D perhaps TRBD1 (5 bases). Germline-derived CDR1 and CDR2 are MNHNY and SVGAGI (reference sequence). CDR3 length equals 14 residues. Written as DNA, the CDR3 is TGTGCCAGCTGTTACTCGGGGGGGTGTGATGAAGCTTTCTTT. Translation gives CASCYSGGCDEAFF.

This clonotype was seen many times. The chain carries TRBV29-1 and TRBJ2-7; 10 nucleotides match TRBD1. V dropped 2 bases and J dropped 6; count of bases not matched to a gene: 4. From germline, CDR1 is SQVTM and CDR2 ANQGSEA. The CDR3 is made up of 13 amino acids. CDR3 DNA: TGCAGCGTTGAACGGGACAGGGGAACCGAGCAGTACTTC. This translates into CSVERDRGTEQYF.

The gene calls are TRBV18 and TRBJ2-1, with D maybe TRBD2 (6 bases). In germline, CDR1 is KGHSH, CDR2 LQKENI. The CDR3 runs 13 residues. Trimming cost V 6 bases and J 7 bases, with 13 bases left between them. CDR3 sequence: CASSSTGRNEQFF. The CDR3 DNA sequence: TGTGCCAGCTCCTCGACGGGGAGGAATGAGCAGTTCTTC.

The chain has TRBV3-1 and TRBJ2-5, with TRBD1 matching 12 bases. The CDR3 is 17 amino acids. Looked up from germline, CDR1 is LGHDT and CDR2 is YNNKEL (reference sequence). Trimming cost V 2 bases and J 2 bases; bases outside gene matches: 6. The CDR3 region has the DNA TGTGCCAGCAGCCAATGGAGGGACAGGGGGCGGCAAGAGACCCAGTACTTC. It encodes CASSQWRDRGRQETQYF.

For this clonotype: The junction departs from germline at one end; a sequencing error may be responsible. The CDR3 sequence is CASSQDRRSYNQPQHF. CDR3 DNA: TGTGCTAGCAGCCAAGATAGACGTTCCTACAATCAGCCCCAGCATTTT. V usage is TRBV4-2 and J usage is TRBJ1-5; D uncertain. The length of the CDR3 is 16 residues. Looked up from germline, CDR1 is LGHNA and CDR2 is YNFKEQ.

This clonotype showed up many times. V and J are TRBV6-6 and TRBJ2-7, with 7 bases fitting TRBD1. The CDR3 totals 17 residues. The germline gives CDR1 MNHNY, CDR2 SVGAGI (reference sequence). The V segment lost 5 bases and the J segment 0 bases; nucleotides outside the gene matches: 13. The CDR3 DNA follows: TGTGCCAGCAGTGCCGCGACCGGGACAGTCGGCTCCTACGAGCAGTACTTC. It translates to CASSAATGTVGSYEQYF.

Remarks on this clonotype: The junction and the germline gene differ at one end; a read error may be behind it. The gene calls are TRBV4-2 and TRBJ2-6, with TRBD1 matching over 9 bases. Germline V CDR1 and CDR2: LGHNA, YNFKEQ. CDR3 size: 17 residues. Here the CDR3 reads CAGSHGTGSSGANVLTF. CDR3 nucleotides: TGTGCCGGCAGCCATGGGACAGGGTCCTCTGGGGCCAACGTCCTGACTTTC.

CDR3 nucleotides: TGTGCCAGCAGTTTATCAGGGACGACCACTGAAGCTTTCTTT. Translation: CASSLSGTTTEAFF. The gene calls are TRBV28 and TRBJ1-1; maybe TRBD1 (5 bases). V lost 1 base and J 4 bases, leaving 10 bases between the germline ends. Germline CDR1 is MDHEN and CDR2 is SYDVKM. This CDR3 spans 14 amino acids.

This clonotype was seen a few times. This sequence joins TRBV9 and TRBJ2-3; TRBD1 might be the D (5 bases). The germline V gene encodes CDR1 SGDLS and CDR2 YYNGEE. There are 18 residues in the CDR3. V was cut by 4 bases and J by 1 base, with 22 bases left in between. CDR3 protein: CASSKTRRAPLGTDTQYF. The CDR3 DNA is TGTGCCAGCAGCAAGACCCGCAGGGCCCCTTTGGGCACAGATACGCAGTATTTT. Looking up the rest from reference TRBV9 and TRBJ2-3 gives the full variable domain: DSGVTQTPKHLITATGQRVTLRCSPRSGDLSVYWYQQSLDQGLQFLIQYYNGEERAKGNILERFSAQQFPDLHSELNLSSLELGDSALYFCASSKTRRAPLGTDTQYFGPGTRLTVL.

This chain connects TRBV28 to TRBJ2-5; TRBD1 aligns across 10 bases. The CDR3 totals 14 residues. Trimming at V came to 11 bases and at J to 11 bases, leaving 17 bases not matched to a gene. Germline V gene sequence: CDR1 MDHEN, CDR2 SYDVKM. The CDR3 coding sequence is TGTGCCGGGAACCGGACAGGGGGTGGGAATGAGCAGTACTTC. This encodes CAGNRTGGGNEQYF.

The rearrangement uses TRBV7-2 and TRBJ2-7; D is perhaps TRBD1 or TRBD2 (5 bases each). The V end was cut by 5 bases, the J end by 4 bases, with 15 bases between. CDR3 length: 14 amino acids. Germline assignment: CDR1 SGHTA and CDR2 FQGNSA. Here the CDR3 DNA reads TGTGCCAGCAGCGTCCACCAGGGACCGTACGAGCAGTACTTC. As protein: CASSVHQGPYEQYF.

The chain combines TRBV20-1 with TRBJ2-3; the match to TRBD2 covers 7 bases. The CDR3 contains 14 residues. V lost 2 bases and J lost 4; bases outside the gene matches: 6. The germline V gene encodes CDR1 DFQATT and CDR2 SNEGSKA (reference sequence). CDR3 nucleotides: TGCAGTGCTAGACGCGGGAGTGTCCCAGATACGCAGTATTTT. Translation: CSARRGSVPDTQYF.

The gene calls are TRBV28 and TRBJ1-1; TRBD1 might be the D (5 bases). Germline CDR1 MDHEN, CDR2 SYDVKM. CDR3 length equals 13 residues. The V end lost 5 bases, the J end lost 5 bases, and 12 bases lay between the germline ends. The DNA of the CDR3 is TGTGCCAGCAGTGACCACAGGTGGACTGAAGCTTTCTTT. It encodes CASSDHRWTEAFF.

The chain has TRBV28 and TRBJ1-5, with 8 bases matching TRBD1. Trimming at V came to 4 bases and at J to 6 bases, leaving 8 bases not matched to a gene. In germline, CDR1 is MDHEN, CDR2 SYDVKM. The CDR3 extends over 15 amino acids. CDR3 in DNA: TGTGCCAGCAGTTCCCAGGGGGCGCGGGGTCAGCCCCAGCATTTT. Its protein product is CASSSQGARGQPQHF.

This sequence joins TRBV13 and TRBJ2-1; 10 bases agree with TRBD2. Per germline, CDR1 PRHDT and CDR2 FYEKMQ (reference sequence). The CDR3 covers 15 residues. Trimming at V came to 0 bases and at J to 10 bases, leaving 6 bases not matched to a gene. CDR3 in amino acids: CASSLGGTSGKEQFF. In DNA form, the CDR3 reads TGTGCCAGCAGCTTAGGGGGTACTAGCGGGAAGGAGCAGTTCTTC.

The rearrangement links TRBV7-2 to TRBJ1-4; maybe TRBD1 (5 bases). Trimming stripped 5 bases from V and 0 bases from J, with 16 bases between. There are 17 residues in the CDR3. Germline assignment: CDR1 SGHTA and CDR2 FQGNSA. The CDR3 DNA is TGTGCCAGCAGCCGGGAGGGGCCGGTTGCAACTAATGAAAAACTGTTTTTT. This encodes CASSREGPVATNEKLFF.

The chain combines TRBV15 with TRBJ2-7; D gene unclear. The tail of the sequence fits TRBJ2-5 better, so the J call may be wrong. Germline V CDR1 and CDR2: LNHNV, YYDKDF (reference sequence). CDR3 length: 15 residues. The CDR3 coding sequence is TGTGCCACCAGCAGAGTGGAAGGGTTTGGGAAGACCCAGTACTTC. Translated, it gives CATSRVEGFGKTQYF.

As concerns this clonotype: A much larger clone lies a single base off, so this may be a read error. The chain links TRBV5-1 to TRBJ2-1; D possibly corresponds to TRBD2 (6 bases). The germline gives CDR1 SGHRS, CDR2 YFSETQ. The V gene lost 6 bases and the J gene lost 5 bases, with 12 bases spanning the gap. This CDR3 region has 13 residues. Here the CDR3 DNA reads TGCGCCAGCATGACTAGTCTCGACAATGAGCAGTTCTTC. The encoded protein is CASMTSLDNEQFF.

This clonotype was picked up a small number of times. This chain joins TRBV7-9 and TRBJ2-7; tentative D call: TRBD1 (5 bases). The CDR3 is 13 residues long. V was clipped by 1 base and J by 10 bases, with 14 bases between them. The germline gives CDR1 SEHNR, CDR2 FQNEAQ (reference sequence). CDR3 nucleotide sequence: TGTGCCAGCAGCTTAGACCAGGGAAACACCCAGTACTTC. It encodes CASSLDQGNTQYF.

Ten or more counts support this clonotype. The chain uses TRBV20-1 and TRBJ2-7; 10 bases agree with TRBD2. Germline V gene sequence: CDR1 DFQATT, CDR2 SNEGSKA (reference sequence). This CDR3 has 15 residues. The V gene end was trimmed by 0 bases and the J gene end by 2 bases; junction bases not matched to a gene: 4. Written as DNA, the CDR3 is TGCAGTGCTAGAGATTCTAGCGGGAGCACCTACGAGCAGTACTTC. Translated, it gives CSARDSSGSTYEQYF.

This chain joins TRBV20-1 and TRBJ2-5; 8 bases match TRBD2. The CDR3 runs 13 residues. Germline CDR1 reads DFQATT; CDR2 reads SNEGSKA (reference sequence). With 3 bases clipped from V and 4 bases from J, the junction kept 4 bases outside the gene matches. In nucleotides, the CDR3 is TGCAGTGCTAGCGGGAGGGCCCGAGAGACCCAGTACTTC. Translating it yields CSASGRARETQYF.

This clonotype occurred many times. The V and J genes are TRBV7-9 and TRBJ2-1; D is unclear. Germline CDR1 and CDR2: SEHNR and FQNEAQ (reference sequence). CDR3 length: 12 amino acids. Trimming cost V 6 bases and J 2 bases, with 5 bases left between them. This CDR3 is CASSLTYNEQFF. In DNA, the CDR3 is TGTGCCAGCAGTTTAACCTACAATGAGCAGTTCTTC.

This chain links TRBV6-6 with TRBJ1-2; 10 bases match TRBD1. The ends lost 6 bases at V and 6 bases at J; junction bases unmatched: 10. Per the germline V gene, CDR1 is MNHNY and CDR2 is SVGAGI (reference sequence). This CDR3 comprises 15 residues. The CDR3 is CASSYDRDRGDGYTF. In DNA form, the CDR3 reads TGTGCCAGCAGCTATGACCGGGACAGGGGCGATGGCTACACCTTC.

Comments on this clonotype: At one of its ends the junction is not consistent with the germline gene, which may arise from a read error. V is TRBV27 and J is TRBJ2-7; no reliable D call. The CDR3 totals 14 residues. CDR1 and CDR2 from the germline V gene are MNHEY and SMNVEV (reference sequence). CDR3 coding DNA: TGTGTCAGCAGTGTGGACGCCGTTCACTACGAGCAGTACTTC. As protein: CVSSVDAVHYEQYF.